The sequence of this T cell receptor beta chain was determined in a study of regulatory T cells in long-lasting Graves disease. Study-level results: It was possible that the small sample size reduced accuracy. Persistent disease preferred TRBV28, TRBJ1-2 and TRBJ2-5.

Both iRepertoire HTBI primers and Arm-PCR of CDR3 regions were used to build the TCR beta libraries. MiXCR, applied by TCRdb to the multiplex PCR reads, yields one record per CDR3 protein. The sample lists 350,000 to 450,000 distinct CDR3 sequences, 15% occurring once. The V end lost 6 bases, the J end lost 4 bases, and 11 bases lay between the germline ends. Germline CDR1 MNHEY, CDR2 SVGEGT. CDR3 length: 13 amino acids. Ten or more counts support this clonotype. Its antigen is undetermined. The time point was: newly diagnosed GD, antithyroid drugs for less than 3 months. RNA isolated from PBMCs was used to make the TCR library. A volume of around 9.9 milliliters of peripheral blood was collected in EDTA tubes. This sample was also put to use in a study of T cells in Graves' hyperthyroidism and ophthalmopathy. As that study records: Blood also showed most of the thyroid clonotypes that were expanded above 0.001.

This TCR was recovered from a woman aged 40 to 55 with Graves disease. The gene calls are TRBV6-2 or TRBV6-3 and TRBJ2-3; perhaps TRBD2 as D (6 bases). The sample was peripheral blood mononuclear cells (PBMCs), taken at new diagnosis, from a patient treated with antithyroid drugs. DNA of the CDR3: TGTGCCAGCAGCCCCGGAGGGCCAGATACGCAGTATTTT. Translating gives CASSPGGPDTQYF.